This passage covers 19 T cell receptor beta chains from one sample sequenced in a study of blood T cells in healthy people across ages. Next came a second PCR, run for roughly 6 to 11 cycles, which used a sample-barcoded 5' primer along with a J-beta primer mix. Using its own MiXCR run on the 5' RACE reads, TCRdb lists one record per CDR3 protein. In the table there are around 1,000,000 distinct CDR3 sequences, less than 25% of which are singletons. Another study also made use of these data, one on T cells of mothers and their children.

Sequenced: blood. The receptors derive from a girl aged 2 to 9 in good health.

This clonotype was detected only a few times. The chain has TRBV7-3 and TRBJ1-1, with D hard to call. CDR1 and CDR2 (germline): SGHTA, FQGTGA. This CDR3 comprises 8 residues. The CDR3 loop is CEWVEAFF. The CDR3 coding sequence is TGTGAGTGGGTTGAAGCTTTCTTT.

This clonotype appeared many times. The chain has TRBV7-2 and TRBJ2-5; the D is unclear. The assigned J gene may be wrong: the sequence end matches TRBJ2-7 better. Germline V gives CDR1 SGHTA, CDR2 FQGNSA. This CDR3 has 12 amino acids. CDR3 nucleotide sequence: TGTGCCAGCAGCTTCGGAACCTACGAGCAGTACTTC. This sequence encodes CASSFGTYEQYF.

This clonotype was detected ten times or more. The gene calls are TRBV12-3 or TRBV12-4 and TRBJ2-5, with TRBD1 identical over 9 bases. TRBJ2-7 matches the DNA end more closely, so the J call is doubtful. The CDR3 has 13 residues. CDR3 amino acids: CASSPGQGNEQYF. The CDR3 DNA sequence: TGTGCCAGCAGCCCGGGACAGGGAAACGAGCAGTACTTC.

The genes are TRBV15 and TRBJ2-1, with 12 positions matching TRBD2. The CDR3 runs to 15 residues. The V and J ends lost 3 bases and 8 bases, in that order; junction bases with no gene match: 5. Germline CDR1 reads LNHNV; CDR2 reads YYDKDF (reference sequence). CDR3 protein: CATSSLLAGGYEQFF. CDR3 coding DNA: TGTGCCACCAGCAGTTTACTAGCGGGAGGCTATGAGCAGTTCTTC.

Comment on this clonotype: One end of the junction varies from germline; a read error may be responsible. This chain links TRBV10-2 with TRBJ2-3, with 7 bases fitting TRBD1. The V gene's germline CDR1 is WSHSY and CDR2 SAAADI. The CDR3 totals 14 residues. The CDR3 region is CASSEGALTDTRYF. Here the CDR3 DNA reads TGCGCCAGCAGCGAGGGGGCCCTCACAGATACGCGGTATTTT.

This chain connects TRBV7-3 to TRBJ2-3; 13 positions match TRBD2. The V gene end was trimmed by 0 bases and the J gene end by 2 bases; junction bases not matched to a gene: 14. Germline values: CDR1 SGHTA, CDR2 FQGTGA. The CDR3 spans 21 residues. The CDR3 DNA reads TGTGCCAGCAGCTTAACACAAGGTCGGACTAGCGGGAGCCCACCCACAGATACGCAGTATTTT. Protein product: CASSLTQGRTSGSPPTDTQYF.

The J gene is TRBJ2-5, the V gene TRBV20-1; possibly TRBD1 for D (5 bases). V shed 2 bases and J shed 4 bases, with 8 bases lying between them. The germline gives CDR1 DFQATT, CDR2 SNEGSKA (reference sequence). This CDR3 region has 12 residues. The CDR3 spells CSARRQRETQYF. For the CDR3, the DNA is TGCAGTGCTAGACGACAGAGAGAGACCCAGTACTTC.

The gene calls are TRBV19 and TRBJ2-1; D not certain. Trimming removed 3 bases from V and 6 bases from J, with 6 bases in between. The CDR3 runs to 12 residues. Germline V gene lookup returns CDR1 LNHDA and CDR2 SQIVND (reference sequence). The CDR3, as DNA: TGTGCCAGTAGTATTTCTACCAATGAGCAGTTCTTC. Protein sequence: CASSISTNEQFF. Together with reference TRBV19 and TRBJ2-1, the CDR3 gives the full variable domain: DGGITQSPKYLFRKEGQNVTLSCEQNLNHDAMYWYRQDPGQGLRLIYYSQIVNDFQKGDIAEGYSVSREKKESFPLTVTSAQKNPTAFYLCASSISTNEQFFGPGTRLTVL.

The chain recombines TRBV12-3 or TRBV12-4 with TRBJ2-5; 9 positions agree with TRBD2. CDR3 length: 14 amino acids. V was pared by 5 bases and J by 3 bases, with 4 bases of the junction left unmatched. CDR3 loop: CASSRPSGEETQYF. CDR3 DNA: TGTGCCAGCAGTAGGCCTAGCGGGGAAGAGACCCAGTACTTC.

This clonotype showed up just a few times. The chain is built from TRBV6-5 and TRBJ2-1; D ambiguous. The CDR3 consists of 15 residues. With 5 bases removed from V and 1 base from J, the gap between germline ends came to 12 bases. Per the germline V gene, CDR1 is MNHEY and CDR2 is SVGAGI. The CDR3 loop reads CASSGAPASYNEQFF. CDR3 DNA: TGTGCCAGCAGTGGCGCCCCGGCGTCCTACAATGAGCAGTTCTTC.

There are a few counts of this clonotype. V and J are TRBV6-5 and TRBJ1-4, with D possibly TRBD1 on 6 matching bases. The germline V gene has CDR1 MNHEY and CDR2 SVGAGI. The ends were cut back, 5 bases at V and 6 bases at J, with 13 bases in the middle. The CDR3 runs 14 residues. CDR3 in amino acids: CASSRGGVDEKLFF. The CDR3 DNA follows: TGTGCCAGCAGTCGAGGGGGTGTCGATGAAAAACTGTTTTTT.

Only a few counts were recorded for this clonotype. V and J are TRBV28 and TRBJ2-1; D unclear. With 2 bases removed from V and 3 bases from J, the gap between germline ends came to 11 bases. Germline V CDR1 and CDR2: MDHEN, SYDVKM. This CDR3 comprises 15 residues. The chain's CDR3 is CASSLGPALYNEQFF. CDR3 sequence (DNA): TGTGCCAGCAGTTTAGGGCCAGCTCTCTACAATGAGCAGTTCTTC.

The CDR3 nucleotides are TGCAGTGCTAGAGATAGAAATTCCCCACGTGTGCACAATGAGCAGTTCTTC. Translation gives CSARDRNSPRVHNEQFF. V is TRBV20-1 and J is TRBJ2-1; no clear D. With 0 bases removed from V and 5 bases from J, the gap between germline ends came to 20 bases. The germline gives CDR1 DFQATT, CDR2 SNEGSKA (reference sequence). The CDR3 runs to 17 residues.

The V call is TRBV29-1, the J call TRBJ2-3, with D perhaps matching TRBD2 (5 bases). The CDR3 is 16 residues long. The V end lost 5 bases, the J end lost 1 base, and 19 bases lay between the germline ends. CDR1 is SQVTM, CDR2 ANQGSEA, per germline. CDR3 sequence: CSVYQDWGTGTDTQYF. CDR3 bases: TGCAGCGTTTATCAGGACTGGGGAACCGGCACAGATACGCAGTATTTT.

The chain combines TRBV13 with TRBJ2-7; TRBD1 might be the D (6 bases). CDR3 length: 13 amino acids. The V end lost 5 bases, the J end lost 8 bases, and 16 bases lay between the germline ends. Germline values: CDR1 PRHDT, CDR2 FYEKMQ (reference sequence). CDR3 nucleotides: TGTGCCAGCAGCGAGAACAGGGTAGGAAAGCAGTACTTC. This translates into CASSENRVGKQYF.

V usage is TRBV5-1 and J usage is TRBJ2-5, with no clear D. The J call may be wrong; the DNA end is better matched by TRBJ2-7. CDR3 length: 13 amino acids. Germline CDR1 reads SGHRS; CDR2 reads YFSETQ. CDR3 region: CASSPGSRYEQYF. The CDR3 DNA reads TGCGCCAGCAGCCCTGGTTCGAGGTACGAGCAGTACTTC.

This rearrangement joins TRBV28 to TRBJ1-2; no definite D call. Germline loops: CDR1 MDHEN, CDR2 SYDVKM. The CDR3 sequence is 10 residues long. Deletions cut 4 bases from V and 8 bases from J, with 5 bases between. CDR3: CASSSQGYTF. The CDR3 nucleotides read TGTGCCAGCAGTTCTCAGGGCTACACCTTC.

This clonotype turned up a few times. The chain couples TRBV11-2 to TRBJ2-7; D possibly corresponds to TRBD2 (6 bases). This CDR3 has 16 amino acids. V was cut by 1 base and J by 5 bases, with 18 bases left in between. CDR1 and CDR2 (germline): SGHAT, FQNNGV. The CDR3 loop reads CASSLVLEGLSHEQYF. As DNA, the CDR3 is TGTGCCAGCAGCTTAGTGTTGGAGGGCCTCAGCCACGAGCAGTACTTC.

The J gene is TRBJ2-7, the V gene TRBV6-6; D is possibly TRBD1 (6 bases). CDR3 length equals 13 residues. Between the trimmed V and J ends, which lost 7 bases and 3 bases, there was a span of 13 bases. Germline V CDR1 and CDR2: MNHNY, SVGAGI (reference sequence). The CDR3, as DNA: TGTGCCAGCAACCGTGGGGGCTTCTACGAGCAGTACTTC. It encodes CASNRGGFYEQYF.